These T cell receptor beta chains were read from a single sample in a study of T cells in Graves' hyperthyroidism and ophthalmopathy. TCRdb passed the multiplex PCR reads through MiXCR, listing each CDR3 protein once. Of hundreds of thousands of distinct CDR3 sequences listed, less than 30% were seen once; the top ten hold roughly a quarter. The sequencing sample was made of blood. These receptors were obtained from a man in his forties with Graves' hyperthyroidism that later progressed to Graves' ophthalmopathy. Both conserved end residues are part of each CDR3. The D gene is left open where the match is weak. Size is omitted from some rows. Given values are once, few, many or a class for expanded clones.

size: -
J: TRBJ2-5
D: TRBD2
V: TRBV28
CDR3: CASSSGGSRETQYF
DNA: TGTGCCAGCAGTTCCGGGGGGAGCCGAGAGACCCAGTACTTC

size: -
J: TRBJ2-7
D: -
V: TRBV20-1
CDR3: CSAINSQAIPYEQYF
DNA: TGCAGTGCTATTAACAGCCAAGCAATACCCTACGAGCAGTACTTC

size: many
J: TRBJ2-5
D: -
V: TRBV20-1
CDR3: CSARDAQGETQYF
DNA: TGCAGTGCTAGAGACGCCCAAGGGGAGACCCAGTACTTC

size: once
J: TRBJ2-5
D: -
V: TRBV19
CDR3: CAGKIPGPEKAQYF
DNA: TGTGCCGGAAAAATACCCGGACCAGAGAAAGCCCAGTACTTC

size: -
J: TRBJ2-5
D: TRBD2
V: TRBV28
CDR3: CASSLVGTIRETQYF
DNA: TGTGCCAGCAGTTTGGTCGGGACTATAAGAGAGACCCAGTACTTC

size: many
J: TRBJ2-5
D: -
V: TRBV10-3
CDR3: CAISDRPAETQYF
DNA: TGTGCCATCAGTGATAGGCCCGCGGAGACCCAGTACTTC

size: many
J: TRBJ1-6
D: -
V: TRBV28
CDR3: CASSFNSGFYDNSPLHF
DNA: TGTGCCAGCAGTTTTAACTCAGGATTCTATGATAATTCACCCCTCCACTTT

size: many
J: TRBJ2-7
D: -
V: TRBV29-1
CDR3: CSAGDSYEQYF
DNA: TGCAGCGCAGGGGACTCCTACGAGCAGTACTTC

size: few
J: TRBJ1-2
D: -
V: TRBV6-1
CDR3: CASSEDNKAVRYTF
DNA: TGTGCCAGCAGTGAAGATAACAAAGCAGTCCGCTACACCTTC

size: many
J: TRBJ2-5
D: TRBD2
V: TRBV27
CDR3: CASSLWGTSGEETQYF
DNA: TGTGCCAGCAGTTTATGGGGGACTAGCGGGGAAGAGACCCAGTACTTC

size: many
J: TRBJ2-7
D: -
V: TRBV20-1
CDR3: CSATAPTTSLYEQYF
DNA: TGCAGTGCTACCGCGCCCACTACCTCTCTCTACGAGCAGTACTTC

size: many
J: TRBJ1-1
D: -
V: TRBV9
CDR3: CASSVGEGGGEAFF
DNA: TGTGCCAGCAGCGTAGGAGAGGGGGGGGGTGAAGCTTTCTTT

size: many
J: TRBJ1-6
D: -
V: TRBV12-3/TRBV12-4
CDR3: CASSEARQGSPLHF
DNA: TGTGCCAGCAGTGAGGCGCGCCAGGGTTCACCCCTCCACTTT

size: many
J: TRBJ1-1
D: -
V: TRBV15
CDR3: CATSRDYGIATTEAFF
DNA: TGTGCCACCAGCAGAGATTACGGGATAGCGACAACTGAAGCTTTCTTT

size: many
J: TRBJ2-7
D: TRBD2
V: TRBV20-1
CDR3: CSARDPLAGSYEQYF
DNA: TGCAGTGCTAGAGATCCATTAGCGGGATCCTACGAGCAGTACTTC

size: many
J: TRBJ1-1
D: -
V: TRBV6-1
CDR3: CASSASMNTEAFF
DNA: TGTGCCAGCAGCGCGAGCATGAACACTGAAGCTTTCTTT

size: -
J: TRBJ1-5
D: -
V: TRBV20-1
CDR3: CSARPIPGTVGEPQHF
DNA: TGCAGTGCTAGACCTATACCCGGGACTGTTGGAGAGCCCCAGCATTTT

size: many
J: TRBJ2-5
D: TRBD2
V: TRBV19
CDR3: CASSLGLAGARETQYF
DNA: TGTGCCAGTAGTCTCGGACTAGCGGGAGCACGGGAGACCCAGTACTTC

size: many
J: TRBJ2-7
D: TRBD1
V: TRBV19
CDR3: CASTTGGPSYEQYF
DNA: TGTGCCAGTACCACAGGGGGCCCCTCCTACGAGCAGTACTTC

size: many
J: TRBJ1-2
D: TRBD1
V: TRBV28
CDR3: CASSLVTGYGYTF
DNA: TGTGCCAGCAGCTTGGTGACAGGGTATGGCTACACCTTC

size: many
J: TRBJ1-3
D: -
V: TRBV19
CDR3: CASSPTGGGNTIYF
DNA: TGTGCCAGTAGTCCGACCGGGGGTGGAAACACCATATATTTT

size: -
J: TRBJ2-3
D: -
V: TRBV30
CDR3: CAWSVQADTQYF
DNA: TGTGCCTGGAGTGTGCAGGCAGATACGCAGTATTTT

size: many
J: TRBJ1-5
D: -
V: TRBV19
CDR3: CASSRTASNQPQHF
DNA: TGTGCCAGTAGCCGGACAGCGAGCAATCAGCCCCAGCATTTT

size: -
J: TRBJ2-5
D: TRBD2
V: TRBV20-1
CDR3: CSARDGGRAQETQYF
DNA: TGCAGTGCTAGAGATGGCGGGAGGGCACAAGAGACCCAGTACTTC

size: many
J: TRBJ1-2
D: -
V: TRBV11-2
CDR3: CASSLDITLGGYTF
DNA: TGTGCCAGCAGCTTAGATATAACGTTGGGTGGCTACACCTTC

size: once
J: TRBJ2-7
D: -
V: TRBV6-1
CDR3: CASGRPSASRGEQYF
DNA: TGTGCCAGCGGCCGCCCGTCAGCGAGCCGGGGCGAGCAGTACTTC

size: -
J: TRBJ2-7
D: TRBD1
V: TRBV6-1
CDR3: CASSANKGASYEQYF
DNA: TGTGCCAGCAGTGCGAACAAGGGGGCCTCCTACGAGCAGTACTTC

size: many
J: TRBJ2-2
D: TRBD2
V: TRBV3-1
CDR3: CASSQDILAGVTGELFF
DNA: TGTGCCAGCAGCCAAGATATCCTAGCGGGAGTGACCGGGGAGCTGTTTTTT

size: -
J: TRBJ2-7
D: TRBD1
V: TRBV27
CDR3: CASSDRGGYEQYF
DNA: TGTGCCAGCAGTGACAGGGGTGGTTACGAGCAGTACTTC

size: many
J: TRBJ2-7
D: TRBD2
V: TRBV29-1
CDR3: CSVEISGISSYEQYF
DNA: TGCAGCGTTGAAATTAGCGGGATAAGCTCCTACGAGCAGTACTTC

size: many
J: TRBJ1-1
D: -
V: TRBV20-1
CDR3: CSAPRNTEAFF
DNA: TGCAGTGCCCCCCGGAACACTGAAGCTTTCTTT

size: many
J: TRBJ1-2
D: -
V: TRBV3-1
CDR3: CASSQEGGYTF
DNA: TGTGCCAGCAGCCAAGAAGGGGGCTACACCTTC

size: -
J: TRBJ1-1
D: -
V: TRBV20-1
CDR3: CSARVVGDTEAFF
DNA: TGCAGTGCTAGAGTCGTCGGGGACACTGAAGCTTTCTTT

size: many
J: TRBJ1-2
D: -
V: TRBV25-1
CDR3: CASSDRLANYGYTF
DNA: TGTGCCAGCAGTGACAGACTAGCTAACTATGGCTACACCTTC

size: many
J: TRBJ1-1
D: TRBD1
V: TRBV20-1
CDR3: CSARDRAVPEAFF
DNA: TGCAGTGCGAGGGACAGGGCGGTCCCTGAAGCTTTCTTT

size: many
J: TRBJ2-5
D: -
V: TRBV6-1
CDR3: CASSESIGEETQYF
DNA: TGTGCCAGCAGTGAATCTATAGGGGAAGAGACCCAGTACTTC

size: -
J: TRBJ2-7
D: -
V: TRBV12-3/TRBV12-4
CDR3: CASSSDRTVSYEQYF
DNA: TGTGCCAGCAGTTCGGATAGGACAGTCTCCTACGAGCAGTACTTC